This T cell receptor beta chain was found in a study of CD4 T cells in relation to SARS-CoV-2 and coronaviruses. This CDR3 spans 15 amino acids. Germline V gene data show CDR1 as GTSNPN and CDR2 as SVGIG (reference sequence). The V gene lost 5 bases and the J gene lost 8 bases, with 24 bases spanning the gap. Assay used: immunoSEQ multiplex PCR; TCRdb lists only in-frame clones, some missing. The sample records approximately 59,000 clones, 85% to 90% being singletons. Before the COVID-19 pandemic, during about 2011-2019, CD4+ T cells were taken from unexposed donors. The chain recombines TRBV30 with TRBJ1-2; D is undetermined. What was sequenced was memory CD4+ T cells from PBMCs. The TCR was taken from a human donor in good health. The CDR3 protein is CAWYRVAAHREGYTF. CDR3 DNA sequence: TGTGCCTGGTATAGAGTGGCAGCCCACAGAGAGGGCTACACCTTC.